This T cell receptor beta chain was retrieved from a study of metastatic and nonmetastatic thyroid tumors. Study-level results: TCR beta diversity was reportedly significantly higher in malignant thyroid tumors than benign nodules, in blood and tumor.

This CDR3 has 13 amino acids. Per the germline V gene, CDR1 is SNHLY and CDR2 is FYNNEI. Trimming left V 7 bases short and J 0 bases short, with 10 bases between. Sample share makes this clone medium-sized. Its antigen is not known. Nobody among the patients had been given any treatment before thyroid surgery. TCRdb reanalyzed the PCR reads with MiXCR. The sample gives roughly 50,000 clones, 22% of which show up once; approximately 3.8% is in the top ten. The sequenced sample consisted of blood. The genes are TRBV2 and TRBJ2-7, with D tentatively TRBD1 (6 bases). This TCR came from a male donor with papillary thyroid cancer or a benign thyroid nodule (not recorded which). Some clones in this sample may be carry-over from other donors' samples. CDR3 residues: CASTGENSYEQYF. The CDR3 DNA follows: TGTGCCAGCACAGGGGAGAACTCCTACGAGCAGTACTTC.